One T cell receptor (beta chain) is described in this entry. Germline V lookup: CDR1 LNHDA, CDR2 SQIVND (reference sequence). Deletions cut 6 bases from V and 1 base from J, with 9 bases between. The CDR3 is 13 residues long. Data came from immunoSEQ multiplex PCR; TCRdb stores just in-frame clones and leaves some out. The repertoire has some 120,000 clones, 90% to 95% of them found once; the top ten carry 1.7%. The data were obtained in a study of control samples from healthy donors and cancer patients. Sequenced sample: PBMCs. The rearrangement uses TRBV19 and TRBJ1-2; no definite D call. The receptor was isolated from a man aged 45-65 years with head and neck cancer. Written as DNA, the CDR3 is TGTGCCAGTAGGAGTAACAGTAACTATGGCTACACCTTC. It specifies CASRSNSNYGYTF.